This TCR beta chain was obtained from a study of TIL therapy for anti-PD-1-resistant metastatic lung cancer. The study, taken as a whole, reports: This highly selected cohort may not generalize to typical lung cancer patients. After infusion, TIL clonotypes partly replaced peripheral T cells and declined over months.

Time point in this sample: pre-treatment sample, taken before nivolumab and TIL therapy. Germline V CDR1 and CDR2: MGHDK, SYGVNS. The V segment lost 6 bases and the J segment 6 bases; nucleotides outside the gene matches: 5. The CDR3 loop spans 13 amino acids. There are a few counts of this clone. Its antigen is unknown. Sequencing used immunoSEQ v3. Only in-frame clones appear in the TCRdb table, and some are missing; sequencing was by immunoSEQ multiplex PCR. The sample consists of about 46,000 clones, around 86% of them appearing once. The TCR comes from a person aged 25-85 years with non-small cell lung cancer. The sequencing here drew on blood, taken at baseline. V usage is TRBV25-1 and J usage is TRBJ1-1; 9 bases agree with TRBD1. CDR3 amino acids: CASSPGTGPEAFF. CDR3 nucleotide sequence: TGTGCCAGCAGCCCCGGGACAGGGCCTGAAGCTTTCTTT.